This T cell receptor (beta chain) was sequenced in a study of T-cell reconstitution after alpha-beta-depleted transplantation in children. The CDR3 runs to 14 residues. CDR1 is SEHNR and CDR2 is FQNEAQ in the germline V gene (reference sequence). V lost 4 bases to trimming and J lost 3 bases, with 13 bases between them. This sample's TCRbeta library carried unique molecular identifier barcodes. In TCRdb, the PCR reads were re-called with MiXCR into one record per CDR3 protein. The data contain approximately 80,000 distinct CDR3 sequences, 14% of them seen just once; the ten biggest clones take up 25% to 30%. Findings of the study overall: Newly produced T cells mostly provided counts and TCRbeta diversity after one year, as hyperexpanded clones declined. The high TCRbeta diversity at day 60 in some patients came from surviving recipient T cells and thymic progenitors. Alpha-beta T cells about two months after transplant reportedly derived from several hundred expanded graft clones.

Turning to this clonotype: Antigen specificity is unknown.

This sequence originates from a male patient between 2 and 15 years old who had a stem cell transplant for acute lymphoblastic leukemia, so the T cells may come from the graft donor. The genes are TRBV7-9 and TRBJ2-7, with D possibly called TRBD1 or TRBD2 (5 bases each). The specimen comprised PBMCs, mostly from graft donor cells, sampled 180 days after TCRalphabeta/CD19-depleted stem cell transplant. The CDR3 here is CASSWRGAYYEQYF. As DNA, the CDR3 is TGTGCCAGCAGCTGGAGAGGGGCCTACTACGAGCAGTACTTC. The whole variable domain, remainder taken from reference TRBV7-9 and TRBJ2-7, is DTGVSQNPRHKITKRGQNVTFRCDPISEHNRLYWYRQTLGQGPEFLTYFQNEAQLEKSRLLSDRFSAERPKGSFSTLEIQRTEQGDSAMYLCASSWRGAYYEQYFGPGTRLTVT.